This TCR beta chain is drawn from a study of T cells in Graves' hyperthyroidism and ophthalmopathy. Researchers amplified the TCR beta CDR3 regions from RNA transcripts. When the TCR CDR3 underwent first-round RT-PCR, the HTBI primer set was used. TCRdb independently ran MiXCR on the multiplex PCR reads; one entry per CDR3 protein. The data hold 45,000 to 60,000 distinct CDR3 sequences, with around 50% observed a single time. The CDR3 is 15 residues long. Trimming took 4 bases from V and 5 from J; bases not matched to a gene: 6. Germline V gives CDR1 KGHDR, CDR2 SFDVKD. This clonotype occurred many times. Its specificity is not known. Overall study findings and caveats: Blood held most thyroid clonotypes expanded above 0.001 frequency.

The sample was blood. This receptor was taken from a woman aged 25 to 45 with Graves' ophthalmopathy. The chain carries TRBV24-1 and TRBJ2-1, with 8 bases fitting TRBD1. The CDR3 DNA reads TGTGCCACCAGTGAGCCGGGACAGGCCAACAATGAGCAGTTCTTC. Amino acids: CATSEPGQANNEQFF.